This TCR beta chain was sequenced during a study of T cells after yellow fever vaccination. TCRdb analysed the 5' RACE reads with MiXCR anew, one entry per CDR3 protein. The table lists about 250,000 distinct CDR3 sequences, roughly 3.7% of them singletons. The CDR3 spans 12 residues. V lost 4 bases to trimming and J lost 3 bases, with 9 bases between them. Germline V lookup: CDR1 DFQATT, CDR2 SNEGSKA (reference sequence). Findings and caveats of the study: Booster samples showed a return of most primary-vaccination clones (roughly 96% CD4, approximately 88% CD8).

This clonotype was observed at least ten times. Its target is unknown. This chain joins TRBV20-1 and TRBJ1-1, with D tentatively TRBD1 (5 bases). This material consisted of PBMCs, taken 15 days after the yellow fever booster vaccination. The receptor comes from a man between 18 and 35 years old who received the YFV17D yellow fever vaccine. The CDR3 reads CSATGVYTEAFF. The CDR3 DNA reads TGCAGTGCTACGGGGGTCTACACTGAAGCTTTCTTT.